The 25 T cell receptor beta chains presented below share a single source sample, sequenced in a study of Ad26.COV2.S vaccination and SARS-CoV-2 variants. Clones were read by immunoSEQ multiplex PCR, and TCRdb kept only the in-frame ones, dropping some. The sample lists around 450,000 clones; less than 95% were seen once. Indicated treatment: roughly 20 received Ad26.COV2.S at low or high dose, single or two shots; five or six received placebo; per-sample allocation not given. Vaccine and placebo recipients were sampled on day 63 after the first injection. The input for sequencing was peripheral blood, taken in a trial of Ad26.COV2.S vaccine versus placebo. The receptors were sampled from a person between 18 and 59 years old who received the Ad26.COV2.S COVID-19 vaccine or a placebo.

V and J are TRBV28 and TRBJ2-5, with TRBD1 identical over 8 bases. The CDR3 length is 16 residues. Germline V lookup: CDR1 MDHEN, CDR2 SYDVKM. The ends lost 5 bases at V and 4 bases at J; junction bases unmatched: 12. The CDR3 DNA is TGTGCCAGCAGTCCACCGGACAGGGTAGGCCTAGAGACCCAGTACTTC. This translates into CASSPPDRVGLETQYF.

The chain couples TRBV5-6 to TRBJ1-2; perhaps TRBD1 as D (5 bases). Germline V CDR1 and CDR2: SGHDT, YYEEEE. The CDR3 contains 14 residues. V lost 2 bases and J lost 0, with 8 bases in between. CDR3 residues: CASSLQQANYGYTF. The CDR3 DNA reads TGTGCCAGCAGCTTACAACAGGCTAACTATGGCTACACCTTC.

V and J are TRBV7-2 and TRBJ1-6; the D is unclear. Trimming took 1 base from V and 8 from J, leaving 9 bases between them. Germline assignment: CDR1 SGHTA and CDR2 FQGNSA. The CDR3 sequence is 14 residues long. The CDR3 protein is CASSLEFGDSPLHF. The DNA for the CDR3 is TGTGCCAGCAGCTTAGAGTTTGGGGATTCACCCCTCCACTTT.

V gene TRBV5-1 combines with J gene TRBJ2-3; D remains ambiguous. V shed 6 bases and J shed 0 bases, with 8 bases lying between them. In germline, CDR1 is SGHRS, CDR2 YFSETQ. The CDR3 sequence is 13 residues long. The CDR3 loop is CASTKRSTDTQYF. The CDR3 DNA follows: TGCGCCAGCACCAAGCGAAGCACAGATACGCAGTATTTT.

CDR3 nucleotide sequence: TGTGCCAGGACAGGGAAGATGGCCGAGACCCAGTACTTC. It specifies CARTGKMAETQYF. V is TRBV2 and J is TRBJ2-5, with TRBD1 matching over 7 bases. The CDR3 has 13 residues. Unmatched junction bases numbered 9, after V lost 9 bases and J lost 5 bases. Germline lookup yields CDR1 SNHLY and CDR2 FYNNEI.

The chain uses TRBV19 and TRBJ1-1, with 9 bases aligning to TRBD1. This CDR3 contains 14 residues. Trimming at V came to 5 bases and at J to 8 bases, leaving 9 bases not matched to a gene. Germline loops: CDR1 LNHDA, CDR2 SQIVND (reference sequence). CDR3 DNA sequence: TGTGCCAGTAGTCGGGACAGGGATGTGGAAGAAGCTTTCTTT. It is translated as CASSRDRDVEEAFF.

The chain is built from TRBV2 and TRBJ2-2; tentatively, D is TRBD2 (6 bases). CDR1 is SNHLY and CDR2 is FYNNEI in the germline V gene. There are 15 residues in the CDR3. V was shortened by 7 bases and J by 0 bases, with 12 bases between the two germline ends. In DNA, the CDR3 is TGTGCCAGCAACCGACTAGGCGCGAACACCGGGGAGCTGTTTTTT. Its translation is CASNRLGANTGELFF.

This chain uses TRBV27 with TRBJ1-5; D remains ambiguous. The CDR3 runs to 12 residues. V lost 1 base, J lost 9 bases, and 7 bases lay in between. The germline CDR1 and CDR2 sequences are MNHEY and SMNVEV (reference sequence). CDR3 protein: CASSLWGGPQHF. CDR3 coding DNA: TGTGCCAGCAGTTTATGGGGAGGGCCCCAGCATTTT.

This chain joins TRBV9 and TRBJ2-1; D is perhaps TRBD1 or TRBD2 (5 bases each). This CDR3 has 16 residues. Trimming left V 0 bases short and J 0 bases short, with 10 bases between. Germline-derived CDR1 and CDR2 are SGDLS and YYNGEE. The CDR3 here is CASSVGAGSSYNEQFF. CDR3 sequence (DNA): TGTGCCAGCAGCGTAGGGGCAGGGAGCTCCTACAATGAGCAGTTCTTC. Complete variable domain (other parts from reference TRBV9 and TRBJ2-1): DSGVTQTPKHLITATGQRVTLRCSPRSGDLSVYWYQQSLDQGLQFLIQYYNGEERAKGNILERFSAQQFPDLHSELNLSSLELGDSALYFCASSVGAGSSYNEQFFGPGTRLTVL.

The chain employs TRBV15 and TRBJ1-4, with D unclear. Deletions cut 0 bases from V and 4 bases from J, with 15 bases between. This CDR3 contains 17 residues. CDR1 LNHNV and CDR2 YYDKDF come from the germline V gene (reference sequence). DNA for the CDR3: TGTGCCACCAGCAGAGATGGTCGAGGATTTGGTAATGAAAAACTGTTTTTT. It specifies CATSRDGRGFGNEKLFF.

The V call is TRBV6-1, the J call TRBJ2-7; D is possibly TRBD2 (5 bases). Between the trimmed V and J ends, which lost 2 bases and 9 bases, there was a span of 8 bases. The CDR3 has 11 amino acids. Germline CDR1 is MNHNS and CDR2 is SASEGT. The CDR3 sequence: CASSETGGQYF. The CDR3 nucleotides read TGTGCCAGCAGTGAAACCGGAGGGCAGTACTTC.

The J gene is TRBJ2-4, the V gene TRBV9, with 7 bases aligning to TRBD1. The CDR3 length is 13 residues. The J segment lost 6 bases and the V segment lost 4 bases, leaving 4 bases of the junction unmatched. Germline assignment: CDR1 SGDLS and CDR2 YYNGEE. The CDR3: CASSPGQPNIQYF. The CDR3 DNA follows: TGTGCCAGCAGCCCGGGACAGCCAAACATTCAGTACTTC. Filled out from reference TRBV9 and TRBJ2-4, the complete variable domain reads DSGVTQTPKHLITATGQRVTLRCSPRSGDLSVYWYQQSLDQGLQFLIQYYNGEERAKGNILERFSAQQFPDLHSELNLSSLELGDSALYFCASSPGQPNIQYFGAGTRLSVL.

CDR3: CASSAPGLARSGELFF. CDR3 nucleotide sequence: TGTGCCAGCAGTGCTCCGGGACTAGCAAGGTCCGGGGAGCTGTTTTTT. V usage is TRBV28 and J usage is TRBJ2-2, with 9 bases identical to TRBD2. Losses at the gene ends were 5 bases for V and 6 bases for J; bases not matched to a gene: 10. Germline lookup yields CDR1 MDHEN and CDR2 SYDVKM. This CDR3 region has 16 residues.

The chain has TRBV5-1 and TRBJ2-1, with 9 bases identical to TRBD1. The CDR3 runs 14 residues. Germline-derived CDR1 and CDR2 are SGHRS and YFSETQ. V was pared by 4 bases and J by 6 bases, with 5 bases of the junction left unmatched. CDR3 in DNA: TGCGCCAGCAGCATGGGACAGGGAGCCAATGAGCAGTTCTTC. It specifies CASSMGQGANEQFF.

The V and J genes are TRBV6-1 and TRBJ1-2, with D possibly matching TRBD1 (5 bases). In germline, CDR1 is MNHNS, CDR2 SASEGT. This CDR3 contains 13 residues. V was shortened by 3 bases and J by 8 bases, with 13 bases between the two germline ends. The CDR3 DNA reads as TGTGCCAGCAGTGAGTTCGGGGGTTACGGCTACACCTTC. Translated: CASSEFGGYGYTF.

The chain carries TRBV19 and TRBJ2-1; 9 nucleotides agree with TRBD2. Germline V gives CDR1 LNHDA, CDR2 SQIVND (reference sequence). V trimming: 4 bases; J trimming: 9 bases; junction bases outside the gene matches: 7. The CDR3 sequence is 14 residues long. CDR3 residues: CASSRREGQGEQFF. The CDR3 nucleotides read TGTGCCAGTAGTAGGCGGGAGGGCCAAGGTGAGCAGTTCTTC.

This sequence joins TRBV5-4 and TRBJ1-3; TRBD1 agrees at 7 bases. J gave up 4 bases and V 2 bases, and 18 bases lay outside the gene matches. CDR1 is SGHNT and CDR2 is YYREEE in the germline V gene (reference sequence). This CDR3 has 19 residues. The chain's CDR3 is CASSFISVDLGTDGNTIYF. CDR3 DNA sequence: TGTGCCAGCAGCTTCATCTCCGTCGATCTGGGGACAGACGGAAACACCATATATTTT. Drawing the rest from reference TRBV5-4 and TRBJ1-3, the complete variable domain is ETGVTQSPTHLIKTRGQQVTLRCSSQSGHNTVSWYQQALGQGPQFIFQYYREEENGRGNFPPRFSGLQFPNYSSELNVNALELDDSALYLCASSFISVDLGTDGNTIYFGEGSWLTVV.

The chain combines TRBV7-9 with TRBJ2-3, with 7 bases that match TRBD2. Germline V CDR1 and CDR2: SEHNR, FQNEAQ (reference sequence). CDR3 length equals 15 residues. The V and J ends lost 6 bases and 4 bases, in that order; junction bases with no gene match: 10. Here the CDR3 reads CASRPSGSRSDTQYF. The CDR3 DNA sequence: TGTGCCAGCAGGCCTAGCGGTAGTAGGTCAGATACGCAGTATTTT.

V is TRBV10-3 and J is TRBJ2-7, with no clear D. The CDR3 loop spans 12 amino acids. V was shortened by 3 bases and J by 4 bases, with 7 bases between the two germline ends. CDR1 ENHRY and CDR2 SYGVKD come from the germline V gene. CDR3 sequence: CAISDKIYEQYF. CDR3 DNA sequence: TGTGCCATCAGTGATAAGATATACGAGCAGTACTTC.

This chain joins TRBV2 and TRBJ1-2; D call uncertain. V was trimmed by 7 bases and J by 1 base, leaving 10 bases between them. CDR3 length equals 13 residues. Germline lookup yields CDR1 SNHLY and CDR2 FYNNEI. The chain's CDR3 is CASTGRGNYGYTF. The CDR3 DNA follows: TGTGCCAGCACCGGTCGGGGTAACTATGGCTACACCTTC.

The chain recombines TRBV2 with TRBJ2-1, with D possibly being TRBD2 (5 bases). The CDR3 has 12 residues. Between the trimmed V and J ends, which lost 6 bases and 6 bases, there was a span of 9 bases. Germline loops: CDR1 SNHLY, CDR2 FYNNEI. The CDR3 DNA reads as TGTGCCAGCAGCGGGGAAATCAATGAGCAGTTCTTC. Its protein product is CASSGEINEQFF.

The rearrangement joins TRBV6-5 to TRBJ2-7; the D is unclear. The CDR3 loop spans 13 amino acids. Germline lookup yields CDR1 MNHEY and CDR2 SVGAGI. Trimming removed 6 bases at V and 3 bases at J, with 12 bases between. CDR3 sequence: CASRQSAHYEQYF. The CDR3 DNA reads as TGTGCCAGCAGACAATCCGCCCACTACGAGCAGTACTTC.

The chain combines TRBV2 with TRBJ2-1; 8 bases match TRBD2. This CDR3 is 15 amino acids long. The germline V gene has CDR1 SNHLY and CDR2 FYNNEI. With V trimmed by 9 bases and J by 4 bases, 11 bases remained unmatched. The CDR3 nucleotides are TGTGCCAGGGGGTCCGGGACTAGTCATTACAATGAGCAGTTCTTC. Amino acids: CARGSGTSHYNEQFF.

The genes are TRBV10-3 and TRBJ2-1; TRBD2 matches 11 bases. This CDR3 is 17 amino acids long. V gave up 4 bases and J gave up 6 bases; unmatched junction bases: 11. Germline values: CDR1 ENHRY, CDR2 SYGVKD. CDR3 nucleotides: TGTGCCATCAGTGGGGGCATAGCGGGAGGGCCAGCCAATGAGCAGTTCTTC. Translated, it gives CAISGGIAGGPANEQFF.

This chain joins TRBV19 and TRBJ1-3; D is unresolved. The CDR3 extends over 15 amino acids. In germline, CDR1 is LNHDA, CDR2 SQIVND (reference sequence). Trimming removed 3 bases from V and 0 bases from J, with 9 bases in between. The CDR3 region is CASSINSFSGNTIYF. The CDR3 nucleotides are TGTGCCAGTAGTATCAACAGCTTCTCTGGAAACACCATATATTTT.